This TCR beta chain was profiled in a study of cytomegalovirus exposure and HLA in healthy donors. Across the study: The platform used for the 110 or so validation repertoires matched that of the roughly 720 first-cohort repertoires, a later analysis reported.

Findings and limits, study-wide: Among the CMV-associated chains, a few were confirmed in vitro as specific for CMV antigens.

Germline V gives CDR1 LNHDA, CDR2 SQIVND (reference sequence). The CDR3 has 14 amino acids. Trimming took off 3 bases at V and 2 bases at J, with 10 bases between the two ends. With respect to this clone: Its target is not known.

Measured with immunoSEQ multiplex PCR; TCRdb has only the in-frame clones, and not every one. The data contain around 150,000 clones, almost 85% of them singletons. The V call is TRBV19, the J call TRBJ1-1; D is ambiguous. Sample: PBMCs. The origin of this receptor is a man aged 25-45 years in good health and CMV-seropositive. CDR3 sequence: CASSIRPINTEAFF. CDR3 coding DNA: TGTGCCAGTAGTATCCGTCCTATAAACACTGAAGCTTTCTTT.